The 17 T cell receptor beta chains below were found in one sample sequenced in a study of blood T cells in healthy people across ages. Primed by a sample-barcoded 5' primer and a J-beta primer mix, a second PCR proceeded for 7 to 11 cycles. One entry per CDR3 protein results from TCRdb running MiXCR on the 5' RACE reads. The repertoire holds about 1.8 million distinct CDR3 sequences, with around half as singletons. The specimen sequenced was blood. The receptors originated from a woman aged 40 to 49 in good health.

This clonotype was found many times. The chain joins TRBV7-2 to TRBJ2-7; maybe TRBD1 (5 bases). The CDR3 covers 15 residues. V gave up 4 bases and J gave up 1 base, with 14 bases separating them. Germline V CDR1 and CDR2: SGHTA, FQGNSA. The CDR3 sequence: CASSYSGISSYEQYF. The DNA for the CDR3 is TGTGCCAGCAGCTATTCAGGGATCTCATCCTACGAGCAGTACTTC.

This clonotype was seen a few times. This sequence joins TRBV28 and TRBJ2-7; D might be TRBD1 (7 bases). The J call is uncertain, as TRBJ2-5 better fits the DNA end. The CDR3 length is 15 residues. CDR1 MDHEN and CDR2 SYDVKM come from the germline V gene. CDR3 bases: TGTGCCAGCAGTTTACTGCAGGGGGGAAGAGAGACCCAGTACTTC. Translation gives CASSLLQGGRETQYF.

This clonotype was seen a handful of times. The chain is built from TRBV28 and TRBJ2-4; D may correspond to TRBD1 or TRBD2 (6 bases each). Germline lookup yields CDR1 MDHEN and CDR2 SYDVKM. CDR3 length: 16 amino acids. Trimming took 5 bases from V and 2 from J, leaving 16 bases between them. The CDR3 here is CASSGKGGTTKNIQYF. The CDR3 DNA reads as TGTGCCAGCAGTGGGAAGGGGGGTACGACCAAAAACATTCAGTACTTC.

This chain uses TRBV9 with TRBJ1-6; the match to TRBD1 covers 8 bases. From germline, CDR1 is SGDLS and CDR2 YYNGEE. J was trimmed by 6 bases and V by 3 bases; bases with no gene match: 8. The CDR3 is 16 residues long. The CDR3 sequence: CASSASVTGANSPLHF. In nucleotides, the CDR3 is TGTGCCAGCAGCGCGTCGGTGACAGGGGCTAATTCACCCCTCCACTTT.

CDR3 sequence (DNA): TGTGCCAGCAGCCCCGTCGGGGGTAGCTTCAATGAGCAGTTCTTC. It specifies CASSPVGGSFNEQFF. The chain has TRBV5-6 and TRBJ2-1; D is perhaps TRBD2 (6 bases). V dropped 4 bases and J dropped 6 bases, with 17 bases sitting between them. This CDR3 is built from 15 residues. CDR1 is SGHDT, CDR2 YYEEEE, per germline. The complete variable domain, with remaining parts taken from reference TRBV5-6 and TRBJ2-1, reads DAGVTQSPTHLIKTRGQQVTLRCSPKSGHDTVSWYQQALGQGPQFIFQYYEEEERQRGNFPDRFSGHQFPNYSSELNVNALLLGDSALYLCASSPVGGSFNEQFFGPGTRLTVL.

CDR3 amino acids: CASSLTQGTSSYEQYF. DNA for the CDR3: TGTGCCAGCAGTTTAACGCAGGGGACGAGCTCCTACGAGCAGTACTTC. The rearrangement joins TRBV27 to TRBJ2-4; maybe TRBD1 (6 bases). The last part of the DNA fits TRBJ2-7 better; the J call may be wrong. The CDR3 has 16 residues. Per the germline V gene, CDR1 is MNHEY and CDR2 is SMNVEV (reference sequence).

The CDR3: CSARIVSGGQQETQYF. CDR3 nucleotide sequence: TGCAGTGCTAGGATCGTCAGCGGGGGGCAACAAGAGACCCAGTACTTC. The V and J genes are TRBV20-1 and TRBJ2-4, with TRBD2 matching over 9 bases. The DNA end is a closer match to TRBJ2-5, so the J assignment may be wrong. Germline assignment: CDR1 DFQATT and CDR2 SNEGSKA (reference sequence). The CDR3 runs to 16 residues.

The chain is built from TRBV10-3 and TRBJ2-7; TRBD2 agrees at 10 bases. V was clipped by 10 bases and J by 2 bases; unmatched bases: 8. Germline values: CDR1 ENHRY, CDR2 SYGVKD. This CDR3 comprises 14 residues. The CDR3 nucleotides are TGTGCCACCCTAGCCGGGACTAGCGCCTACGAGCAGTACTTC. Protein product: CATLAGTSAYEQYF.

The rearrangement uses TRBV25-1 and TRBJ2-7; tentatively, D is TRBD1 or TRBD2 (5 bases each). The V end was cut by 5 bases, the J end by 2 bases, with 19 bases between. The germline V gene encodes CDR1 MGHDK and CDR2 SYGVNS. The CDR3 is 16 residues long. CDR3 in DNA: TGTGCCAGCAGTCGAATAGGTGCACCGGGGCCCTACGAGCAGTACTTC. It codes for CASSRIGAPGPYEQYF.

The V and J genes are TRBV6-6 and TRBJ1-4; maybe TRBD1 (5 bases). The CDR3 contains 14 residues. V was cut by 5 bases and J by 8 bases, with 15 bases left in between. The germline gives CDR1 MNHNY, CDR2 SVGAGI (reference sequence). The CDR3: CASSNAGYGEKLFF. In DNA form, the CDR3 reads TGTGCCAGCAGTAATGCAGGGTATGGAGAAAAACTGTTTTTT.

The V call is TRBV27, the J call TRBJ1-1, with a weak D call TRBD1 (6 bases). The CDR3 has 14 amino acids. The V and J ends lost 4 bases and 2 bases respectively, with 11 bases between them. CDR1 MNHEY and CDR2 SMNVEV come from the germline V gene (reference sequence). The CDR3, as DNA: TGTGCCAGCAGTTGGCGGGGGGCTAACACTGAAGCTTTCTTT. Translation: CASSWRGANTEAFF.

At least ten counts were recorded for this clonotype. V is TRBV4-3 and J is TRBJ2-7; 8 nucleotides agree with TRBD2. Per germline, CDR1 LGHNA and CDR2 YSLEER. The CDR3 runs 16 residues. The V segment lost 0 bases and the J segment 1 base; nucleotides outside the gene matches: 5. The CDR3 sequence is CASSQDPGGSSYEQYF. The CDR3, as DNA: TGCGCCAGCAGCCAAGACCCGGGGGGGAGTTCCTACGAGCAGTACTTC.

The genes are TRBV4-1 and TRBJ1-4; a weak D match, TRBD1 (5 bases). This CDR3 comprises 16 residues. Germline CDR1 is MGHRA and CDR2 is YSYEKL. V dropped 0 bases and J dropped 5 bases, with 13 bases sitting between them. For the CDR3, the DNA is TGCGCCAGCAGCCAAGAGACAGCGGGTTTCAATGAAAAACTGTTTTTT. It is translated as CASSQETAGFNEKLFF.

The gene calls are TRBV20-1 and TRBJ2-1; D is uncertain. V lost 0 bases and J 6 bases, leaving 15 bases between the germline ends. CDR1 and CDR2 (germline): DFQATT, SNEGSKA (reference sequence). The CDR3 length is 15 residues. The CDR3 region is CSAREARPPGNEQFF. The CDR3 bases are TGCAGTGCTAGAGAAGCCAGGCCCCCTGGCAATGAGCAGTTCTTC.

The chain employs TRBV20-1 and TRBJ2-7; D not resolved. V was clipped by 5 bases and J by 6 bases, with 11 bases between them. Germline CDR1 is DFQATT and CDR2 is SNEGSKA (reference sequence). This CDR3 spans 11 amino acids. The DNA of the CDR3 is TGCAGTGCTTCCAGGCGGAGCGAGCAGTACTTC. It specifies CSASRRSEQYF.

The chain combines TRBV7-2 with TRBJ1-5; no reliable D call. V lost 0 bases and J 3 bases, leaving 6 bases between the germline ends. Germline V gene lookup returns CDR1 SGHTA and CDR2 FQGNSA. The CDR3 has 14 residues. This CDR3 is CASSLAAINQPQHF. In DNA, the CDR3 is TGTGCCAGCAGCTTAGCAGCCATCAATCAGCCCCAGCATTTT.

The V call is TRBV7-2, the J call TRBJ1-1; TRBD1 is a possible D gene (5 bases). Germline V CDR1 and CDR2: SGHTA, FQGNSA. V lost 2 bases to trimming and J lost 2 bases, with 12 bases between them. There are 15 residues in the CDR3. The CDR3 nucleotides read TGTGCCAGCAGCTTAATAGGGACGAGAAACACTGAAGCTTTCTTT. This codes for CASSLIGTRNTEAFF.